The rows below give T cell receptor beta chains drawn from one sample of a study of T cells after posttransplantation cyclophosphamide. Assay used: immunoSEQ multiplex PCR; TCRdb lists only in-frame clones, some missing. Of approximately 2,000 clones in the sample, 94% were seen once. The sample comprised naive CD8+ T cells sorted from PBMCs. The receptors here all came from a woman aged 60-75 years in good health, CMV-negative, and a related stem cell transplant donor. Each CDR3 is given with its conserved first and last residue. The D gene is left open where the match is weak. Clone size is shown for a subset of rows, as once, few, many or a class of expanded clone.

J	V	size	D	CDR3	DNA
TRBJ1-4	TRBV30	NA	TRBD1	CAWSLGQGAMVGDEKLFF	TGTGCCTGGAGTTTGGGACAGGGGGCGATGGTCGGTGATGAAAAACTGTTTTTT
TRBJ1-4	TRBV30	NA	NA	CAWSFSPREKLFF	TGTGCCTGGAGTTTTAGCCCACGGGAAAAACTGTTTTTT
TRBJ2-7	TRBV9	once	TRBD1	CASSVEDRGNSYEQYF	TGTGCCAGCAGCGTGGAAGACAGGGGAAACTCCTACGAGCAGTACTTC
TRBJ2-3	TRBV25-1	NA	TRBD2	CASSESKRGDTDTQYF	TGTGCCAGCAGTGAATCAAAGCGGGGAGACACAGATACGCAGTATTTT
TRBJ2-3	TRBV28	NA	NA	CASMGALTDTQYF	TGTGCCAGCATGGGGGCCCTCACAGATACGCAGTATTTT
TRBJ2-3	TRBV28	NA	TRBD2	CASSFYGGGDTQYF	TGTGCCAGCAGTTTCTACGGGGGAGGGGATACGCAGTATTTT
TRBJ2-1	TRBV15	NA	NA	CATSEGLNSYNEQFF	TGTGCCACCAGCGAAGGACTAAACTCCTACAATGAGCAGTTCTTC
TRBJ2-5	TRBV4-3	few	NA	CASSQDWRSETQYF	TGCGCCAGCAGCCAAGATTGGAGGTCTGAGACCCAGTACTTC
TRBJ1-1	TRBV30	NA	TRBD1	CAWSEQGEAFF	TGTGCCTGGAGTGAACAGGGGGAAGCTTTCTTT
TRBJ1-2	TRBV11-2	once	TRBD1	CASRTGPLLNYGYTF	TGTGCCAGCAGGACAGGGCCTCTCCTTAACTATGGCTACACCTTC
TRBJ2-1	TRBV10-3	once	NA	CAISDREWDEQFF	TGTGCCATCAGTGACAGGGAATGGGATGAGCAGTTCTTC
TRBJ1-1	TRBV9	NA	TRBD1	CASSVGQGTEAFF	TGTGCCAGCAGCGTAGGACAGGGCACTGAAGCTTTCTTT
TRBJ2-7	TRBV27	NA	NA	CASSYRAPYEQYF	TGTGCCAGCAGTTACAGGGCCCCCTACGAGCAGTACTTC
TRBJ1-4	TRBV7-9	few	TRBD1	CASSPGQGTGDEKLFF	TGTGCCAGCAGCCCGGGACAGGGGACAGGTGATGAAAAACTGTTTTTT
TRBJ2-7	TRBV27	NA	NA	CASSFRSSYEQYF	TGTGCCAGCAGTTTCAGAAGCTCCTACGAGCAGTACTTC